These 22 T cell receptor beta chains originate from one sample sequenced in a study of T cell responses to AZD1222 COVID-19 vaccine (TCRdb year 2021). Preparation of the library involved the immunoSEQ multiplex PCR assay. Held by TCRdb, this immuneACCESS table contains in-frame sequences only and omits some clones. Under half of the omission traces to an unresolved V gene where checked; the cause of the rest is unknown. The sample table records 85,000 to 100,000 clones; over 75% of these occur just once. The biggest ten clones account for about 10% of the sample. Sample time point, as interpreted from the label and publication: baseline before first vaccination. This material consisted of peripheral blood, taken on day 0 of AZD1222 vaccination. The source of these receptors is an adult in good health.

The V and J genes are TRBV30 and TRBJ1-2; D is undetermined. This CDR3 spans 13 amino acids. Trimming removed 3 bases from V and 7 bases from J, with 15 bases in between. Germline values: CDR1 GTSNPN, CDR2 SVGIG (reference sequence). The CDR3 loop is CAWRSPGHAGYTF. For the CDR3, the DNA is TGTGCCTGGAGGTCCCCCGGGCATGCTGGCTACACCTTC.

This clone was seen more than once but under ten times. The genes are TRBV30 and TRBJ2-3, with TRBD2 matching over 10 bases. Trimming took 8 bases from V and 0 from J; bases not matched to a gene: 8. Per germline, CDR1 GTSNPN and CDR2 SVGIG (reference sequence). The CDR3 is 15 residues long. The CDR3 protein is CATETLAGSTDTQYF. CDR3 DNA sequence: TGTGCCACCGAAACACTAGCGGGGAGCACAGATACGCAGTATTTT.

The V and J genes are TRBV13 and TRBJ2-5; 11 bases fit TRBD2. The CDR3 loop spans 16 amino acids. With V trimmed by 5 bases and J by 5 bases, 10 bases remained unmatched. The germline CDR1 and CDR2 sequences are PRHDT and FYEKMQ (reference sequence). CDR3 sequence reads: CASSPRLAGLSETQYF. The DNA of the CDR3 is TGTGCCAGCAGCCCACGACTAGCGGGACTGTCTGAGACCCAGTACTTC.

The V gene is TRBV27, the J gene TRBJ2-7, with 7 positions matching TRBD2. V lost 5 bases, J lost 0 bases, and 10 bases stayed unmatched. The germline V gene has CDR1 MNHEY and CDR2 SMNVEV (reference sequence). The CDR3 has 16 amino acids. For the CDR3, the DNA is TGTGCCAGCAGTGCCAAACTAGCGTCAAGCTCCTACGAGCAGTACTTC. Residues: CASSAKLASSSYEQYF.

This chain joins TRBV1 and TRBJ2-7; the DNA was not used to check the table's D call, TRBD1. TRBV1 represents a pseudogene. This CDR3 is built from 17 residues. The CDR3 bases are TGCACCAGCAGCCTAGCCAGCCGGGACACTTACTCCTACGAGCAGTACTTC. Residues: CTSSLASRDTYSYEQYF.

This chain links TRBV6-4 with TRBJ2-7, with unresolved D. The germline V gene has CDR1 MRHNA and CDR2 SNTAGT. CDR3 size: 12 residues. V lost 8 bases to trimming and J lost 4 bases, with 12 bases between them. CDR3 in DNA: TGTGCCAGCCCATCAGAGAAGTACGAGCAGTACTTC. It specifies CASPSEKYEQYF.

The chain recombines TRBV5-4 with TRBJ1-1, with D perhaps TRBD1 (6 bases). Germline CDR1 SGHNT, CDR2 YYREEE (reference sequence). Between the trimmed V and J ends, which lost 5 bases and 1 base, there was a span of 12 bases. The CDR3 runs 14 residues. Here the CDR3 reads CASSRWGRNTEAFF. The CDR3 nucleotides are TGTGCCAGCAGTCGTTGGGGGCGGAACACTGAAGCTTTCTTT.

The chain is built from TRBV12-1 and TRBJ2-1; the table's D call of TRBD2 was not tested on the DNA. TRBV12-1 is reported as a pseudogene. The CDR3 is made up of 18 amino acids. The CDR3 bases are TGTGCCAGCAGCCTTTTTCTTTGGGGTAGCGGGAGGTGGGGTGAGCAGTTCTTC. This codes for CASSLFLWGSGRWGEQFF.

CDR3 coding DNA: TGTGCCAGCAGCTTTTCAGGGGGCAAGGACACCATATATTTT. As protein: CASSFSGGKDTIYF. The chain couples TRBV7-9 to TRBJ1-3; 8 bases are a match to TRBD1. J gave up 8 bases and V 3 bases, and 6 bases lay outside the gene matches. The CDR3 length is 14 residues. The germline gives CDR1 SEHNR, CDR2 FQNEAQ (reference sequence).

The chain employs TRBV30 and TRBJ1-1; D is unresolved. Germline lookup yields CDR1 GTSNPN and CDR2 SVGIG (reference sequence). The CDR3 spans 12 residues. V was clipped by 5 bases and J by 4 bases, with 11 bases between them. As DNA, the CDR3 is TGTGCCTGGGAACCACTGGGCACTGAAGCTTTCTTT. It encodes CAWEPLGTEAFF.

The gene calls are TRBV5-1 and TRBJ1-4; D is unclear. Germline V gene lookup returns CDR1 SGHRS and CDR2 YFSETQ. The CDR3 covers 13 residues. V was pared by 0 bases and J by 4 bases, with 4 bases between. Written as DNA, the CDR3 is TGCGCCAGCAGCTTGGGGGATAATGAAAAACTGTTTTTT. Translating it yields CASSLGDNEKLFF.

This sequence joins TRBV7-9 and TRBJ1-4; D may be TRBD1 (6 bases). Per the germline V gene, CDR1 is SEHNR and CDR2 is FQNEAQ (reference sequence). V lost 5 bases and J lost 8, with 12 bases in between. This CDR3 region has 13 residues. The DNA of the CDR3 is TGTGCCAGCAGCGTGGGGGCGCCGGAAAAACTGTTTTTT. Protein: CASSVGAPEKLFF.

The chain recombines TRBV4-1 with TRBJ2-1; no reliable D call. CDR1 and CDR2 from the germline V gene are MGHRA and YSYEKL. CDR3 length: 15 residues. V lost 4 bases to trimming and J lost 4 bases, with 14 bases between them. CDR3 DNA: TGCGCCAGCAGCCCAGACTTTGTTGGATACAATGAGCAGTTCTTC. It translates to CASSPDFVGYNEQFF.

The chain has TRBV4-2 and TRBJ2-1; 8 positions agree with TRBD2. This CDR3 has 16 amino acids. V trimming: 0 bases; J trimming: 3 bases; junction bases outside the gene matches: 4. CDR1 and CDR2 (germline): LGHNA, YNFKEQ. The CDR3 protein is CASSQDGLAGYNEQFF. CDR3 bases: TGTGCCAGCAGCCAAGACGGTCTAGCGGGCTACAATGAGCAGTTCTTC.

V gene TRBV2 combines with J gene TRBJ1-4; possibly TRBD1 for D (6 bases). CDR1 and CDR2 (germline): SNHLY, FYNNEI. This CDR3 is built from 14 residues. V shed 4 bases and J shed 3 bases, with 9 bases lying between them. The CDR3 reads CASSANRANEKLFF. The CDR3 nucleotides read TGTGCCAGCAGTGCCAACAGGGCTAATGAAAAACTGTTTTTT.

The rearrangement joins TRBV28 to TRBJ1-2, with 9 bases that match TRBD1. Germline V gives CDR1 MDHEN, CDR2 SYDVKM. The V and J ends lost 6 bases and 2 bases, in that order; junction bases with no gene match: 7. The CDR3 length is 15 residues. DNA for the CDR3: TGTGCCAGCAGCGAGGGGACAGGGAGAAACTATGGCTACACCTTC. Translating it yields CASSEGTGRNYGYTF.

The rearrangement joins TRBV29-1 to TRBJ2-7; TRBD1 matches 9 bases. There are 12 residues in the CDR3. CDR1 is SQVTM and CDR2 is ANQGSEA in the germline V gene. J gave up 5 bases and V 7 bases, and 6 bases lay outside the gene matches. CDR3 protein: CSAGTGWDEQYF. In nucleotides, the CDR3 is TGCAGCGCTGGGACAGGGTGGGACGAGCAGTACTTC.

In nucleotides, the CDR3 is TGTGCCAGCAGCCCGAAGATAGCGGGAGGTACAGATACGCAGTATTTT. Amino acids: CASSPKIAGGTDTQYF. The rearrangement uses TRBV7-2 and TRBJ2-3; 10 bases agree with TRBD2. Trimming took 5 bases from V and 3 from J; bases not matched to a gene: 8. The CDR3 covers 16 residues. Looked up from germline, CDR1 is SGHTA and CDR2 is FQGNSA. The full variable domain, its missing parts supplied by reference TRBV7-2 and TRBJ2-3, is GAGVSQSPSNKVTEKGKDVELRCDPISGHTALYWYRQSLGQGLEFLIYFQGNSAPDKSGLPSDRFSAERTGGSVSTLTIQRTQQEDSAVYLCASSPKIAGGTDTQYFGPGTRLTVL.

The chain links TRBV19 to TRBJ2-1, with D possibly matching TRBD2 (6 bases). Trimming pared 1 base from V and 4 bases from J, leaving 14 bases between. The CDR3 consists of 16 residues. CDR1 and CDR2 from the germline V gene are LNHDA and SQIVND (reference sequence). Here the CDR3 reads CASSIGTTREYNEQFF. The CDR3, as DNA: TGTGCCAGTAGTATAGGAACTACTCGGGAGTACAATGAGCAGTTCTTC.

The rearrangement joins TRBV29-1 to TRBJ1-4; 9 nucleotides align to TRBD1. The length of the CDR3 is 12 residues. V was clipped by 6 bases and J by 8 bases; unmatched bases: 4. Germline V gene data show CDR1 as SQVTM and CDR2 as ANQGSEA. CDR3 sequence reads: CSVGTGSEKLFF. The CDR3 nucleotides read TGCAGCGTGGGGACAGGGTCGGAAAAACTGTTTTTT.

The count of this clone is one. The chain has TRBV5-4 and TRBJ1-1; 7 positions match TRBD1. The CDR3 spans 16 residues. The germline CDR1 and CDR2 sequences are SGHNT and YYREEE (reference sequence). Trimming cost V 4 bases and J 3 bases; bases outside gene matches: 12. As DNA, the CDR3 is TGTGCCAGCAGCCCGGGGGGTGGGACAGAAGACACTGAAGCTTTCTTT. It specifies CASSPGGGTEDTEAFF.

The chain couples TRBV19 to TRBJ2-7; 10 positions agree with TRBD2. CDR1 and CDR2 (germline): LNHDA, SQIVND (reference sequence). J lost 2 bases, V lost 7 bases, and 5 bases had no gene match. There are 14 residues in the CDR3. CDR3 bases: TGTGCCAGTACCCCAGCGGGGGGGGCCTACGAGCAGTACTTC. Translated: CASTPAGGAYEQYF. Using reference TRBV19 and TRBJ2-7 for the parts outside the CDR3, the full variable domain is DGGITQSPKYLFRKEGQNVTLSCEQNLNHDAMYWYRQDPGQGLRLIYYSQIVNDFQKGDIAEGYSVSREKKESFPLTVTSAQKNPTAFYLCASTPAGGAYEQYFGPGTRLTVT.